These 22 T cell receptor beta chains share one sample of origin, sequenced in a study of blood T cell repertoires in COVID-19. Data came from immunoSEQ multiplex PCR; TCRdb stores just in-frame clones and leaves some out. Of roughly 190,000 clones detected, less than 90% appear once; the ten largest clones hold approximately 1.1%. Source material: peripheral blood. The source is a man aged 30 to 45 with acute or convalescent COVID-19.

The chain recombines TRBV6-2 or TRBV6-3 with TRBJ1-3, with D maybe TRBD1 (5 bases). CDR1 MNHEY and CDR2 SVGEGT come from the germline V gene. V dropped 2 bases and J dropped 0 bases, with 14 bases sitting between them. This CDR3 region has 17 residues. CDR3 loop: CASSYRGRPFSGNTIYF. Here the CDR3 DNA reads TGTGCCAGCAGTTACAGGGGAAGACCTTTCTCTGGAAACACCATATATTTT.

J is TRBJ1-5 and V is TRBV19; D possibly corresponds to TRBD1 (6 bases). The CDR3 is 15 amino acids. Germline-derived CDR1 and CDR2 are LNHDA and SQIVND (reference sequence). V was cut by 5 bases and J by 7 bases, with 18 bases left in between. The CDR3: CASSWSQGRLQPQHF. CDR3 sequence (DNA): TGTGCCAGTAGTTGGTCACAGGGAAGGCTCCAGCCCCAGCATTTT.

This chain uses TRBV10-3 with TRBJ2-6, with 7 bases aligning to TRBD1. The J segment lost 2 bases and the V segment lost 5 bases, leaving 3 bases of the junction unmatched. This CDR3 contains 15 residues. Germline V CDR1 and CDR2: ENHRY, SYGVKD. This chain's CDR3 is CAISKGGAGANVLTF. Here the CDR3 DNA reads TGTGCCATCAGTAAAGGGGGCGCTGGGGCCAACGTCCTGACTTTC.

The chain employs TRBV7-9 and TRBJ2-7; 7 bases agree with TRBD1. CDR3 length equals 15 residues. V shed 5 bases, J shed 3 bases, and the junction held 10 bases outside the gene matches. Germline CDR1 reads SEHNR; CDR2 reads FQNEAQ (reference sequence). As DNA, the CDR3 is TGTGCCAGCAGCCCATCAGGGGGACCCCACTACGAGCAGTACTTC. Translated, it gives CASSPSGGPHYEQYF.

The gene calls are TRBV11-2 and TRBJ2-3, with 10 bases identical to TRBD1. From germline, CDR1 is SGHAT and CDR2 FQNNGV. V lost 2 bases and J lost 4; bases outside the gene matches: 6. This CDR3 spans 16 amino acids. CDR3 amino acids: CASSLIRQGAADTQYF. CDR3 nucleotide sequence: TGTGCCAGCAGCTTAATCCGACAGGGGGCTGCAGATACGCAGTATTTT.

The rearrangement links TRBV5-1 to TRBJ2-5; 8 bases agree with TRBD2. V trimming: 4 bases; J trimming: 5 bases; junction bases outside the gene matches: 16. From germline, CDR1 is SGHRS and CDR2 YFSETQ. The CDR3 spans 17 residues. CDR3 sequence reads: CASSDLSGASGEETQYF. In nucleotides, the CDR3 is TGCGCCAGCAGCGATCTTAGCGGGGCCAGTGGTGAGGAGACCCAGTACTTC.

The chain joins TRBV21-1 to TRBJ2-5; TRBD2, the table's D call, was not compared with the DNA. TRBV21-1 is tagged as a pseudogene. The CDR3 runs to 14 residues. CDR3 sequence reads: CASTKQLVWETQYF. The CDR3 DNA is TGTGCCAGCACCAAACAACTAGTTTGGGAGACCCAGTACTTC.

V is TRBV28 and J is TRBJ2-7; perhaps TRBD1 as D (6 bases). V was clipped by 1 base and J by 2 bases, with 9 bases between them. CDR3 length: 14 amino acids. CDR1 is MDHEN, CDR2 SYDVKM, per germline. Written as DNA, the CDR3 is TGTGCCAGCAGTTTATACACAGGGACCTACGAGCAGTACTTC. Translation gives CASSLYTGTYEQYF.

The V call is TRBV11-2, the J call TRBJ1-2, with D hard to call. V was trimmed by 1 base and J by 4 bases, leaving 7 bases between them. This CDR3 is 13 amino acids long. In germline, CDR1 is SGHAT, CDR2 FQNNGV. The CDR3 reads CASSLVSSYGYTF. The CDR3 DNA reads TGTGCCAGCAGCTTAGTGTCCAGCTATGGCTACACCTTC.

The chain links TRBV5-8 to TRBJ2-3; a possible D gene is TRBD2 (5 bases). CDR1 is SGHTS, CDR2 YDEGEE, per germline. The CDR3 has 15 residues. Trimming took off 0 bases at V and 8 bases at J, with 16 bases between the two ends. The CDR3 spells CASSLAWQAAVTQYF. DNA of the CDR3: TGTGCCAGCAGCTTGGCCTGGCAAGCGGCAGTTACGCAGTATTTT.

This clone was counted between two and nine times. The chain has TRBV11-2 and TRBJ1-4; D might be TRBD1 (6 bases). This CDR3 is 13 amino acids long. Germline values: CDR1 SGHAT, CDR2 FQNNGV. The ends were cut back, 5 bases at V and 8 bases at J, with 12 bases in the middle. The CDR3 nucleotides read TGTGCCAGCAGCCACCGGACAGCCGAAAAACTGTTTTTT. It specifies CASSHRTAEKLFF.

This rearrangement joins TRBV28 to TRBJ2-1, with D possibly being TRBD1 (6 bases). V gave up 4 bases and J gave up 3 bases, with 16 bases separating them. There are 16 residues in the CDR3. Per germline, CDR1 MDHEN and CDR2 SYDVKM. CDR3 bases: TGTGCCAGCAGTTCCCAGGGGTCCAAGATCTACAATGAGCAGTTCTTC. It codes for CASSSQGSKIYNEQFF. Supplemented by reference TRBV28 and TRBJ2-1, the full variable domain reads DVKVTQSSRYLVKRTGEKVFLECVQDMDHENMFWYRQDPGLGLRLIYFSYDVKMKEKGDIPEGYSVSREKKERFSLILESASTNQTSMYLCASSSQGSKIYNEQFFGPGTRLTVL.

This chain joins TRBV28 and TRBJ1-2; D unclear. CDR1 is MDHEN, CDR2 SYDVKM, per germline. The CDR3 has 14 residues. V lost 6 bases to trimming and J lost 2 bases, with 13 bases between them. In DNA, the CDR3 is TGTGCCAGCAGCTCTCGGGTTTCGAACTATGGCTACACCTTC. Its protein product is CASSSRVSNYGYTF.

The V and J genes are TRBV21-1 and TRBJ2-1; the table's D call of TRBD2 was not tested on the DNA. TRBV21-1 is marked as a pseudogene. The CDR3 sequence is 16 residues long. CDR3 bases: TGTGCCAGCAGTTCCGGGTCCCACGGCTCCTACAATGAGCAGTTCTTC. This gives the protein CASSSGSHGSYNEQFF.

The rearrangement joins TRBV12-3 or TRBV12-4 to TRBJ1-3; no clear D gene. Trimming removed 8 bases at V and 0 bases at J, with 8 bases between. This CDR3 is 13 amino acids long. The CDR3 DNA reads TGTGCCAGCGGCCCTTTCTCTGGAAACACCATATATTTT. Translated: CASGPFSGNTIYF.

The chain couples TRBV20-1 to TRBJ1-3, with D uncertain. Germline V CDR1 and CDR2: DFQATT, SNEGSKA (reference sequence). The V end lost 2 bases, the J end lost 4 bases, and 3 bases lay between the germline ends. The CDR3 is 11 residues long. CDR3 region: CSARLGNTIYF. In nucleotides, the CDR3 is TGCAGTGCTAGACTCGGAAACACCATATATTTT.

CDR3 residues: CASSLVGGLSGNTIYF. CDR3 sequence (DNA): TGTGCCAGCAGCTTAGTTGGGGGACTCTCTGGAAACACCATATATTTT. The rearrangement links TRBV7-6 to TRBJ1-3, with D possibly matching TRBD1 (5 bases). Germline CDR1 is SGHVS and CDR2 is FNYEAQ. The V gene lost 1 base and the J gene lost 0 bases, with 10 bases spanning the gap. This CDR3 spans 16 amino acids.

The rearrangement links TRBV30 to TRBJ1-5; D is undetermined. The CDR3 covers 14 residues. The germline gives CDR1 GTSNPN, CDR2 SVGIG (reference sequence). Trimming took 0 bases from V and 5 from J, leaving 11 bases between them. The CDR3 loop reads CAWSVPTGYQPQHF. In nucleotides, the CDR3 is TGTGCCTGGAGTGTACCCACGGGGTATCAGCCCCAGCATTTT.

This clone was counted a few times. This chain uses TRBV3-1 (or the pseudogene TRBV3-2) with TRBJ1-1; D remains unclear. V was cut by 1 base and J by 7 bases, with 4 bases left in between. The CDR3 spans 11 residues. Germline V lookup: CDR1 LGHDT, CDR2 YNNKEL (reference sequence). CDR3 coding DNA: TGTGCCAGCAGCCAAGGCGGTGAAGCTTTCTTT. It is translated as CASSQGGEAFF.

The rearrangement joins TRBV19 to TRBJ1-4; possible D gene TRBD1, 5 bases. CDR1 LNHDA and CDR2 SQIVND come from the germline V gene (reference sequence). Trimming removed 7 bases at V and 0 bases at J, with 12 bases between. This CDR3 is built from 15 residues. CDR3 nucleotides: TGTGCCAGTATGGGCGGGGCCGCAACTAATGAAAAACTGTTTTTT. Amino acid sequence: CASMGGAATNEKLFF.

V gene TRBV27 combines with J gene TRBJ2-7; a possible D gene is TRBD1 (5 bases). The CDR3 length is 12 residues. Germline V gene sequence: CDR1 MNHEY, CDR2 SMNVEV (reference sequence). The CDR3 region is CVTQGVTYEQYF. The CDR3 DNA sequence: TGTGTAACCCAAGGGGTTACCTACGAGCAGTACTTC.

This clone was seen just once. The V and J genes are TRBV4-1 and TRBJ2-1; TRBD1 matches 9 bases. The CDR3 length is 16 residues. The V and J ends lost 2 bases and 12 bases, in that order; junction bases with no gene match: 14. Germline V gene sequence: CDR1 MGHRA, CDR2 YSYEKL. This CDR3 reads CASSQWGQGFNEGQFF. CDR3 in DNA: TGCGCCAGCAGCCAATGGGGACAGGGATTTAATGAGGGGCAGTTCTTC.